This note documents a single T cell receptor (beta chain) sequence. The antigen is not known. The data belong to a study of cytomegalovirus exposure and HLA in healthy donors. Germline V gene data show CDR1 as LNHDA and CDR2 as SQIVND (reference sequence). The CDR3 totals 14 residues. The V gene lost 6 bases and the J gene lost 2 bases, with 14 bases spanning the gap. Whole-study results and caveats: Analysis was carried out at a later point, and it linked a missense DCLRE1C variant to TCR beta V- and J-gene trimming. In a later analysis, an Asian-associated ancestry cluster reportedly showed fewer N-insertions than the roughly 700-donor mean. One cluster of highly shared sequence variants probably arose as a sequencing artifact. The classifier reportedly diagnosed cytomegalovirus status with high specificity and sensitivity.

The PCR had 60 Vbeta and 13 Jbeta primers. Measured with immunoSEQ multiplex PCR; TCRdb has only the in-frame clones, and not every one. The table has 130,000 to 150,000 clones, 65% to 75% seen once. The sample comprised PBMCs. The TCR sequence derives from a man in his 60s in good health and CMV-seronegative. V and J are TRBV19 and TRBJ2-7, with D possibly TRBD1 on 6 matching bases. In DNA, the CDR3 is TGTGCCAGTAGCATGGGACACGTTACCTACGAGCAGTACTTC. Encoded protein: CASSMGHVTYEQYF.